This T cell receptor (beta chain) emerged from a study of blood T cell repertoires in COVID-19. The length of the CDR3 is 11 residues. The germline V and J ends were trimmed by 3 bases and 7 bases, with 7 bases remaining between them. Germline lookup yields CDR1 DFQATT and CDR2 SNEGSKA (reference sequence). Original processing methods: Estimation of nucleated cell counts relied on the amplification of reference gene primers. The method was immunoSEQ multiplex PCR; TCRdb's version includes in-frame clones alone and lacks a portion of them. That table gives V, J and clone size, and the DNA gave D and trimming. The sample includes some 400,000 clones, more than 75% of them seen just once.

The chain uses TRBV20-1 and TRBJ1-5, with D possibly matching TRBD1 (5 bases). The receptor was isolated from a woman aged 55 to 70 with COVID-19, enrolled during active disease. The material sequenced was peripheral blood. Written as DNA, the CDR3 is TGCAGTGCTAGCAGGGTGCAGCCCCAGCATTTT. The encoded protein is CSASRVQPQHF.